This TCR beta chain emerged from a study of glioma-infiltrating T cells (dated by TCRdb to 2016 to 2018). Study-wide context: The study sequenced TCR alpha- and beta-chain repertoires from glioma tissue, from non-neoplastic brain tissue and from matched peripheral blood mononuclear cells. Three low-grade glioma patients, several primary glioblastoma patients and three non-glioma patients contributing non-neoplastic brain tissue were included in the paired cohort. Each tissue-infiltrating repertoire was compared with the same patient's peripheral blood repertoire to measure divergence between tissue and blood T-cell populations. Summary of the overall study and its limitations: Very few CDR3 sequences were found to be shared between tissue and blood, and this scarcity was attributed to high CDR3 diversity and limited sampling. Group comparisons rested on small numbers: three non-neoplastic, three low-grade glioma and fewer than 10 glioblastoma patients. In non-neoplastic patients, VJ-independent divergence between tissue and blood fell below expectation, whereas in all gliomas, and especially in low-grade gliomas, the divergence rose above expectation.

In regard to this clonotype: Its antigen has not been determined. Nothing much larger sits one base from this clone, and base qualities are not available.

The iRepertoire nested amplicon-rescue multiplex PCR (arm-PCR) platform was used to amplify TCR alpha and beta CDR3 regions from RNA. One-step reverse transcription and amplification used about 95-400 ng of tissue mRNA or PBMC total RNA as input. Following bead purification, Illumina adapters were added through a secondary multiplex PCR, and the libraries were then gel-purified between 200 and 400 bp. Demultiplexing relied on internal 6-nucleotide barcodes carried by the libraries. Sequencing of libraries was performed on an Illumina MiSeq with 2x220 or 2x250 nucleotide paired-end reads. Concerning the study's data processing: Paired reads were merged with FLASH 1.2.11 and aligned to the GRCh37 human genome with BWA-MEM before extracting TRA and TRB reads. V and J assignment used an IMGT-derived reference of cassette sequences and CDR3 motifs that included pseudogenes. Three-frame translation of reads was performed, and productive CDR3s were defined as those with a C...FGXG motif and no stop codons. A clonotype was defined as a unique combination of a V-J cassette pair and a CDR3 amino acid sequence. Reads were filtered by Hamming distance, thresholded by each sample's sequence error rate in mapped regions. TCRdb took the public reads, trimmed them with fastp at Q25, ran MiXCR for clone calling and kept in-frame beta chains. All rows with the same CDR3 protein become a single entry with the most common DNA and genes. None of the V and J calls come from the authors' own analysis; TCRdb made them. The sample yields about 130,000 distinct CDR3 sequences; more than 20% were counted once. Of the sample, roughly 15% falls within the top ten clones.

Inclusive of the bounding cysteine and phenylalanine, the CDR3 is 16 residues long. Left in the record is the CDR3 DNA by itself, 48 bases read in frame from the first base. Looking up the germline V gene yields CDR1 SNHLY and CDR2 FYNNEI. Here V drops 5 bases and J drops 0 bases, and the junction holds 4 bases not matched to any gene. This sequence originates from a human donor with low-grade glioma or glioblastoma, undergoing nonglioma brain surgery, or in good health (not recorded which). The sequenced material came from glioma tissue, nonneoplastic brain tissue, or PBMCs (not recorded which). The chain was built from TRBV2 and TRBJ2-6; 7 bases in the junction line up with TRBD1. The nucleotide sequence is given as TGTGCCAGCAGTCTGGGACAGACCTCTGGGGCCAACGTCCTGACTTTC. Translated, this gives CASSLGQTSGANVLTF.